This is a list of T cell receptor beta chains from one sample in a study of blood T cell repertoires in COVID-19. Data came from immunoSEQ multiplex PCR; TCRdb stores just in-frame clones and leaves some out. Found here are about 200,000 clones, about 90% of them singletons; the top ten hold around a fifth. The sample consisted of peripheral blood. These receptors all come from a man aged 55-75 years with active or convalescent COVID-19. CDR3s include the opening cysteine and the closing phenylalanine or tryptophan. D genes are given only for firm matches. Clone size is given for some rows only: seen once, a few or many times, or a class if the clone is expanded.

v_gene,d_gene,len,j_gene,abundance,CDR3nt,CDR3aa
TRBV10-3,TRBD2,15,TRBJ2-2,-,TGTGCCATCAGCCCTAGCGGGGGAAACACCGGGGAGCTGTTTTTT,CAISPSGGNTGELFF
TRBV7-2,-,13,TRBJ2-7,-,TGTGCCAGCAAGGTAACAGGATCCTACGAGCAGTACTTC,CASKVTGSYEQYF
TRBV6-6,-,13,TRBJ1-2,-,TGTGCCAGCTCCGTAGCGGAAATGAGTGGCTACACCTTC,CASSVAEMSGYTF
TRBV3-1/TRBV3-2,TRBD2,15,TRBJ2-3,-,TGTGCCAGCAGCCGAACCGGGCTAGCGGGAGATACGCAGTATTTT,CASSRTGLAGDTQYF
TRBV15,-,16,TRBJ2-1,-,TGTGCCACCAGCAGTGGAGGGCGGTTAATCTACAATGAGCAGTTCTTC,CATSSGGRLIYNEQFF
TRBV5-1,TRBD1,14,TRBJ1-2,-,TGCGCCAGCAGCTTGGAAGGACAGGGATTGACTTTGACCTTC,CASSLEGQGLTLTF
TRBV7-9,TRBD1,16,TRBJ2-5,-,TGTGCCAGCAGCTACACGGCGACAGGGGGCCGAGAGACCCAGTACTTC,CASSYTATGGRETQYF
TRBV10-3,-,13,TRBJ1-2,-,TGTGCCATCAGTGGCCTACAGGACTATGGCTACACCTTC,CAISGLQDYGYTF
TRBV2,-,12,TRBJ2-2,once,TGTGCCAGCAGTGGAGTCACCGGGGAGCTGTTTTTT,CASSGVTGELFF
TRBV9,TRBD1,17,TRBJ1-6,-,TGTGCCAGCAGCGCCTGGCCTAGACAGGGGGTTAATTCACCCCTCCACTTT,CASSAWPRQGVNSPLHF
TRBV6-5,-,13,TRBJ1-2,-,TGTGCCAGCAGTCCCTCCAGGTTGTCAGCCTACACCTTC,CASSPSRLSAYTF
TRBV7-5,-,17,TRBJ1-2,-,TGTGCCAGAAGCTTAGCTAAGTGGACAGGGGGCCTCTATGGCTACACCTTC,CARSLAKWTGGLYGYTF
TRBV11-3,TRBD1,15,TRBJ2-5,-,TGTGCCAGCAGCCATAAGGACAGGGACGGAGAGACCCAGTACTTC,CASSHKDRDGETQYF
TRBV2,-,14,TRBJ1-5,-,TGTGCCAGCAGGGAGGTCCATAGCAATCAGCCCCAGCATTTT,CASREVHSNQPQHF
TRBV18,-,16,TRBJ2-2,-,TGTGCCAGCTCACCACCCGGGGGAAGGGACACCGGGGAGCTGTTTTTT,CASSPPGGRDTGELFF
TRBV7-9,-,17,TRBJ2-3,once,TGTGCCAGCAGCTTAGGAATAGCCCCAAGGACTCAAGATACGCAGTATTTT,CASSLGIAPRTQDTQYF
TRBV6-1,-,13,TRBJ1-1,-,TGTGCCAGCAGTGAAGTCATTAACACTGAAGCTTTCTTT,CASSEVINTEAFF
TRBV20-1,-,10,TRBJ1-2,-,TGCAGTGCCCTTCGTGATGGCTACACCTTC,CSALRDGYTF
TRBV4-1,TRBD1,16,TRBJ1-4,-,TGCGCCAGCAGCCTATTGACAGGGCCCGGTAATGAAAAACTGTTTTTT,CASSLLTGPGNEKLFF
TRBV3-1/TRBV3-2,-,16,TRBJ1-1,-,TGTGCCAGCAGCCATGGGGGGGGCGGGAGGGCCTTTGAAGCTTTCTTT,CASSHGGGGRAFEAFF
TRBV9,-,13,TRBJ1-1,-,TGTGCCAGCAGCGCGACAGAGAACACTGAAGCTTTCTTT,CASSATENTEAFF
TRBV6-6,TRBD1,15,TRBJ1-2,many,TGTGCCAGCAGTTCTGGACAGGGGGGCGTTTGGGGCTACACCTTC,CASSSGQGGVWGYTF
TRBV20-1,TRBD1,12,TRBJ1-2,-,TGCAGTGCCAGTCGCCGGGACAGGGGTTCATACTTC,CSASRRDRGSYF
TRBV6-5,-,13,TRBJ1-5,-,TGTGCCACCGCCTACCAAGGCAATCAGCCCCAGCATTTT,CATAYQGNQPQHF
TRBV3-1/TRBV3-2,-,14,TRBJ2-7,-,TGTGCCAGCAGCCCCGCAGGGGGGACCTACGAGCAGTACTTC,CASSPAGGTYEQYF
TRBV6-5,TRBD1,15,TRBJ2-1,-,TGTGCCAGCAGTAGACGACAGGGGGTAAGCGATGAGCAGTTCTTC,CASSRRQGVSDEQFF
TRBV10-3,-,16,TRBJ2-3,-,TGTGCCATCAGTGCCCTGGCACGCTCTAGTACAGATACGCAGTATTTT,CAISALARSSTDTQYF
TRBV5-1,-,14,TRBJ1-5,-,TGCGCCAGCAGTTTGGACAGCCCAAATCAGCCCCAGCATTTT,CASSLDSPNQPQHF
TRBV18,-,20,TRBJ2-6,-,TGTGCCAGCTCACCCTTCTCCCTGGTAGGAGGGAGTTCTGGGGCCAACGTCCTGACTTTC,CASSPFSLVGGSSGANVLTF
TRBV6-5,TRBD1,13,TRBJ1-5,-,TGTGCCAGCAGCCCGGACAGGGATCAGCCCCAGCATTTT,CASSPDRDQPQHF
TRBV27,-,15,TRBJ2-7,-,TGTGCCAGCACCGCATTGGGGGCGGTCTCCTACGAGCAGTACTTC,CASTALGAVSYEQYF
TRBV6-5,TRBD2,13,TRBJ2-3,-,TGTGCCAGCAGCGGGACTAGCGGTAATACGCAGTATTTT,CASSGTSGNTQYF
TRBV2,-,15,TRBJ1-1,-,TGTGCCAGCAGTCCTTTAGGACAGATGAACACTGAAGCTTTCTTT,CASSPLGQMNTEAFF
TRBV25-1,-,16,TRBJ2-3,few,TGTGCCTCACGCACAGAAACGGGAGCTGGCACAGATACGCAGTATTTT,CASRTETGAGTDTQYF
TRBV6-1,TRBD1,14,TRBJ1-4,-,TGTGCCAGCAGTGATTTCGGACAGGGCGGAAAACTGTTTTTT,CASSDFGQGGKLFF
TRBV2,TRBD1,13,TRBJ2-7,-,TGTGCCAGCAGGCTTACAGGGGTCCACGAGCAGTACTTC,CASRLTGVHEQYF
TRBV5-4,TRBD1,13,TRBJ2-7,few,TGTGCCAGCAGCTTGGAAACAGGGGGTCTGCGGTACTTC,CASSLETGGLRYF
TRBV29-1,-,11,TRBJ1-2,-,TGCAGCGTTGGACAGAACTATGGCTACACCTTC,CSVGQNYGYTF
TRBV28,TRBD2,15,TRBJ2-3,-,TGTGCCAGCAGTTTAAGGCGGGGGGGCCAAGGTACGCAGTATTTT,CASSLRRGGQGTQYF
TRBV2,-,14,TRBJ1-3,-,TGTGCCAGCAGTGACCCCGGGGGAGGAAACACCATATATTTT,CASSDPGGGNTIYF
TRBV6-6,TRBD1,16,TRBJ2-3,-,TGTGCCAGCAGCCTCGGGACAGGGGGATATCTGGATACGCAGTATTTT,CASSLGTGGYLDTQYF
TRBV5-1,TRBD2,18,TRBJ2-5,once,TGCGCCAGCAGCTCAGGGACTAGCGGGGACAGACGAGGGGAGACCCAGTACTTC,CASSSGTSGDRRGETQYF
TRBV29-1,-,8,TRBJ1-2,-,TGCAGCGTTGAATACTACACCTTC,CSVEYYTF
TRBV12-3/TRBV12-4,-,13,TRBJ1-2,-,TGTGCCAGCAGTTTATCTTCTAACTATGGCTACACCTTC,CASSLSSNYGYTF
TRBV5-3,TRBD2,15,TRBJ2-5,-,TGTGCCAGAAGCCCGAGCGGGGGGGCCAAAGAGACCCAGTACTTC,CARSPSGGAKETQYF
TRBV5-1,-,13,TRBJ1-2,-,TGCGCCAGCACCATCCCAGGGGCCTATGGCTACACCTTC,CASTIPGAYGYTF
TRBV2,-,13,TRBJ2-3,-,TGTGCCAGCAGCTCGCGGGGTCTAGATACGCAGTATTTT,CASSSRGLDTQYF
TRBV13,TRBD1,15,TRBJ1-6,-,TGTGCCAGCACCTATGGGACAGTCTATAATTCACCCCTCCACTTT,CASTYGTVYNSPLHF
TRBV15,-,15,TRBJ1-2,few,TGTGCCACCAGCAGATCATTTCAACAGTTAAATGGCTACACCTTC,CATSRSFQQLNGYTF
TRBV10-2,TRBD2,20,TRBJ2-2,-,TGCGCCAGCAGTGAGTCCCCCGGGACTAGCGGGGGGGTATTGACCGGGGAGCTGTTTTTT,CASSESPGTSGGVLTGELFF